The sequence of this T cell receptor beta chain was determined in a study of blood T cell repertoires in COVID-19. Across the study: From T cells, B-cell-depleted T cells, or PBMCs came the material, which was cDNA or gDNA.

In the authors' methods: By means of reference gene primer amplification, nucleated cell counts were estimated. Profiling relied on immunoSEQ multiplex PCR, and the TCRdb table lists in-frame clones only, not all of them. Clone size and V and J calls were adopted from that table, with D and trimming inferred from the DNA. The sample yields some 150,000 clones, about 89% seen once. This clone was observed once. Material for sequencing was peripheral blood. This TCR was recovered from a man aged 55 to 69 with active or convalescent COVID-19.

CDR3 in amino acids: CASSPGQNYGYTF. As DNA, the CDR3 is TGTGCCAGCTCACCGGGACAGAACTATGGCTACACCTTC. V usage is TRBV18 and J usage is TRBJ1-2, with TRBD1 identical over 7 bases. This CDR3 is 13 amino acids long. Germline V gives CDR1 KGHSH, CDR2 LQKENI. V gave up 3 bases and J gave up 2 bases; unmatched junction bases: 0.